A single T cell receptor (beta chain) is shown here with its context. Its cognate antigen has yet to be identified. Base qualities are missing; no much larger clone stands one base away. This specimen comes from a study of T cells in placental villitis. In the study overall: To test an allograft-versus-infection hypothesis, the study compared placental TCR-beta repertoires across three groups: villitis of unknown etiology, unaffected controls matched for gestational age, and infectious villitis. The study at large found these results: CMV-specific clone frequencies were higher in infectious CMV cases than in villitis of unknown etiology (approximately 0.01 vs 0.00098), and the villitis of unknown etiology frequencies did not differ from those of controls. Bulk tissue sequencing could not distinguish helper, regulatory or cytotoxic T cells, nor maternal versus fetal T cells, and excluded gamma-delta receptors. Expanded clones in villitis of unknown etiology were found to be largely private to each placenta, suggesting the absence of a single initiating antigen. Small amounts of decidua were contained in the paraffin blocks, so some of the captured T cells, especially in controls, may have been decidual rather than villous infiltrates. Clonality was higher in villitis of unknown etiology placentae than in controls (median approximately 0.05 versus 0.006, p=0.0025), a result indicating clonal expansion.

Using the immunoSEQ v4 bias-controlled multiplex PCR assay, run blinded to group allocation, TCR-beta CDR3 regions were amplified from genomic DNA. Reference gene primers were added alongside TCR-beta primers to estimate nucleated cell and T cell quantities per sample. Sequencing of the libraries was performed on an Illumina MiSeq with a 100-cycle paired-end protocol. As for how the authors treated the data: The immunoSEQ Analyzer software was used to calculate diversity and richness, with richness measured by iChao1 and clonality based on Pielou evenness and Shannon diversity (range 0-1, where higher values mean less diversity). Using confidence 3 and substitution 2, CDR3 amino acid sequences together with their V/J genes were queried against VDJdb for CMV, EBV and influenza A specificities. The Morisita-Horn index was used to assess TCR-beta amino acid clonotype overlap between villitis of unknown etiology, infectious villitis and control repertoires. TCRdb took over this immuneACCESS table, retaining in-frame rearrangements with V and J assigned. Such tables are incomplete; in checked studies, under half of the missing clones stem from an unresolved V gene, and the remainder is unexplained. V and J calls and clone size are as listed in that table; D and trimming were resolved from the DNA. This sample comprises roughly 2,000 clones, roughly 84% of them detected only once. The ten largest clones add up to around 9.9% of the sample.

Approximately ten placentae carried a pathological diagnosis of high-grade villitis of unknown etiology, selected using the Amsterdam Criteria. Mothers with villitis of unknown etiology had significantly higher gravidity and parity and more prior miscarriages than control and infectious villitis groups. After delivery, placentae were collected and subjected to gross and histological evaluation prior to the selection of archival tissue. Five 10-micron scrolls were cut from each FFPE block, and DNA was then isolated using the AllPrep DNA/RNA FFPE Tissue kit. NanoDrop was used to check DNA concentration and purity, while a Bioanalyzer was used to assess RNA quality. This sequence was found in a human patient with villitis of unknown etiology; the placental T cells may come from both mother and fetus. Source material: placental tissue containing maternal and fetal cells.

The nucleotide sequence is given as TGCGCCAGCAGCTTGTGGCTAGCGGGAGACGGGAACGAGCAGTACTTC. This encodes CASSLWLAGDGNEQYF. The chain couples TRBV5-1 to TRBJ2-7; TRBD2 fits 10 bases in the junction. Including the terminal cysteine and phenylalanine, the CDR3 comprises 16 residues. The only DNA kept is the CDR3, 48 bases in frame from the first base. In the germline V gene, CDR1 corresponds to SGHRS and CDR2 to YFSETQ. The junction shows trimming of 1 base on V and 5 bases on J, and the gene matches do not reach 9 bases of it.